The 11 T cell receptor beta chains in this list originate from one sample, sequenced in a study of OX40 agonist ivuxolimab in advanced cancers. Produced via immunoSEQ multiplex PCR; TCRdb's table is partial and in-frame only. Of 55,000 to 65,000 clones in the sample, 75% to 90% were seen once. This material consisted of CD4+ or CD8+ T cells sorted from blood, taken in a trial of the OX40 agonist ivuxolimab. Source of these receptors: an adult with an advanced solid tumor such as melanoma, head and neck, liver or kidney cancer.

This sequence joins TRBV27 and TRBJ1-2, with a weak D call TRBD1 (6 bases). Germline CDR1 reads MNHEY; CDR2 reads SMNVEV (reference sequence). V was shortened by 4 bases and J by 3 bases, with 12 bases between the two germline ends. The CDR3 consists of 14 residues. CDR3 in amino acids: CASSSSTGHYGYTF. The CDR3 region has the DNA TGTGCCAGCAGTTCCAGCACAGGGCACTATGGCTACACCTTC.

The V and J genes are TRBV19 and TRBJ1-5; D is unresolved. Germline assignment: CDR1 LNHDA and CDR2 SQIVND (reference sequence). V lost 5 bases to trimming and J lost 0 bases, with 17 bases between them. This CDR3 spans 17 amino acids. CDR3 DNA: TGTGCCAGTAGTGCCCCTGGGCAGCTCTATAGCAATCAGCCCCAGCATTTT. This sequence encodes CASSAPGQLYSNQPQHF.

The chain has TRBV6-6 and TRBJ2-5; TRBD1 matches 7 bases. Germline loops: CDR1 MNHNY, CDR2 SVGAGI (reference sequence). CDR3 size: 14 residues. With V trimmed by 2 bases and J by 3 bases, 3 bases remained unmatched. CDR3 in amino acids: CASSYPGTEETQYF. The DNA for the CDR3 is TGTGCCAGCAGTTACCCCGGGACAGAAGAGACCCAGTACTTC.

There are a few counts of this clone. The chain recombines TRBV27 with TRBJ2-1; D unresolved. Germline CDR1 MNHEY, CDR2 SMNVEV (reference sequence). Trimming took 0 bases from V and 8 from J, leaving 11 bases between them. This CDR3 region has 14 residues. The CDR3 region has the DNA TGTGCCAGCAGTTTATCTACCCTAAGCGATGAGCAGTTCTTC. Protein product: CASSLSTLSDEQFF.

J is TRBJ2-7 and V is TRBV11-1, with 8 positions matching TRBD2. Germline CDR1 and CDR2: SGHAT and FQDESV (reference sequence). The CDR3 covers 16 residues. Trimming cost V 6 bases and J 2 bases; bases outside gene matches: 12. The CDR3 region is CASSPAAGGDPYEQYF. The CDR3, as DNA: TGTGCCAGCAGTCCCGCCGCGGGGGGTGACCCCTACGAGCAGTACTTC. The variable domain in full, completed from reference TRBV11-1 and TRBJ2-7, reads EAEVAQSPRYKITEKSQAVAFWCDPISGHATLYWYRQILGQGPELLVQFQDESVVDDSQLPKDRFSAERLKGVDSTLKIQPAELGDSAMYLCASSPAAGGDPYEQYFGPGTRLTVT.

The chain recombines TRBV5-1 with TRBJ2-7; the D is unclear. The CDR3 is 13 residues long. V lost 0 bases to trimming and J lost 3 bases, with 7 bases between them. CDR1 and CDR2 from the germline V gene are SGHRS and YFSETQ. CDR3 coding DNA: TGCGCCAGCAGCTTGGACGTGTTCTACGAGCAGTACTTC. As protein: CASSLDVFYEQYF.

The rearrangement links TRBV6-5 to TRBJ2-6, with D maybe TRBD1 (5 bases). The CDR3 is made up of 16 amino acids. Trimming shortened V by 0 bases and J by 1 base, and 7 bases separated the two germline ends. CDR1 and CDR2 (germline): MNHEY, SVGAGI. This CDR3 reads CASSYSPGSGANVLTF. The CDR3 DNA is TGTGCCAGCAGTTACTCCCCAGGGTCTGGGGCCAACGTCCTGACTTTC.

The chain combines TRBV6-6 with TRBJ2-7; perhaps D is TRBD1 or TRBD2 (7 bases each). CDR1 is MNHNY and CDR2 is SVGAGI in the germline V gene (reference sequence). CDR3 length equals 14 residues. Trimming removed 6 bases at V and 2 bases at J, with 14 bases between. CDR3 amino acids: CASSPRGTTYEQYF. In DNA, the CDR3 is TGTGCCAGCAGCCCCAGGGGGACTACCTACGAGCAGTACTTC.

This clone was seen a handful of times. The V call is TRBV29-1, the J call TRBJ2-1; the match to TRBD1 covers 10 bases. Per germline, CDR1 SQVTM and CDR2 ANQGSEA. Losses at the gene ends were 6 bases for V and 6 bases for J; bases not matched to a gene: 5. CDR3 length: 13 amino acids. CDR3 sequence (DNA): TGCAGCGTGGCCGGGACAGGGGCCAATGAGCAGTTCTTC. Encoded protein: CSVAGTGANEQFF.

The gene calls are TRBV9 and TRBJ2-5, with D perhaps TRBD1 or TRBD2 (6 bases each). The CDR3 runs to 15 residues. Germline V gene sequence: CDR1 SGDLS, CDR2 YYNGEE. Trimming shortened V by 2 bases and J by 1 base, and 12 bases separated the two germline ends. CDR3 residues: CASSVAGTPQETQYF. For the CDR3, the DNA is TGTGCCAGCAGCGTCGCGGGGACACCCCAAGAGACCCAGTACTTC.

This chain joins TRBV19 and TRBJ2-2; tentative D call: TRBD2 (6 bases). V was cut by 6 bases and J by 2 bases, with 10 bases left in between. Germline CDR1 is LNHDA and CDR2 is SQIVND (reference sequence). The CDR3 totals 14 residues. CDR3 sequence (DNA): TGTGCCAGTAGACTGGGACTTAACACCGGGGAGCTGTTTTTT. This translates into CASRLGLNTGELFF.